The present entry profiles one TCR beta chain with its context. Measured with immunoSEQ multiplex PCR; TCRdb has only the in-frame clones, and not every one. Of roughly 30,000 clones listed, roughly 82% were seen once; the top ten hold 3.5% to 4.5%. The data derive from a study of pediatric ulcerative colitis. In the study overall: Most patients had pancolitis, and two had left-sided colitis.

Sequences were obtained from blood. This sequence originates from a boy younger than 18 with severe ulcerative colitis.

CDR3 nucleotide sequence: TGCAGCGTGCAGGGACTAGTTTCAGATACGCAGTATTTT. Protein: CSVQGLVSDTQYF. The chain carries TRBV29-1 and TRBJ2-3, with TRBD2 identical over 8 bases. The CDR3 is 13 amino acids. In germline, CDR1 is SQVTM, CDR2 ANQGSEA. The V segment lost 6 bases and the J segment 4 bases; nucleotides outside the gene matches: 6.